Following are 22 T cell receptor beta chains from one sample sequenced in a study of identical twins. From the 5' RACE reads, TCRdb called clonotypes with MiXCR, one entry per CDR3 protein. Of around 140,000 distinct CDR3 sequences listed, roughly 3.2% are singletons. Sequenced material: memory T cells sorted from blood. All receptors come from a man younger than 30 in good health.

This clonotype was counted at least ten times. This sequence joins TRBV4-3 and TRBJ2-1, with D perhaps matching TRBD2 (5 bases). V lost 0 bases, J lost 5 bases, and 11 bases lay in between. Germline CDR1 LGHNA, CDR2 YSLEER. This CDR3 spans 15 amino acids. CDR3 DNA: TGCGCCAGCAGCCAAGACCCCGGACTGAACAATGAGCAGTTCTTC. Protein: CASSQDPGLNNEQFF.

This clonotype was seen a single time. This rearrangement joins TRBV4-3 to TRBJ2-1; tentatively, D is TRBD2 (7 bases). The CDR3 has 15 amino acids. Trimming cost V 2 bases and J 9 bases, with 17 bases left between them. Germline lookup yields CDR1 LGHNA and CDR2 YSLEER. CDR3 bases: TGCGCCAGCAGCCAAAGAGGGGGGGGAGGTGGTGAGCAGTTCTTC. It translates to CASSQRGGGGGEQFF.

In its sample, this clonotype was seen many times. The chain carries TRBV10-3 and TRBJ2-7; 10 bases match TRBD2. Losses at the gene ends were 8 bases for V and 2 bases for J; bases not matched to a gene: 3. The CDR3 covers 13 residues. CDR1 ENHRY and CDR2 SYGVKD come from the germline V gene. The CDR3 reads CAILLAGAYEQYF. The CDR3 coding sequence is TGTGCCATCTTGCTAGCGGGAGCCTACGAGCAGTACTTC.

This clonotype was seen ten or more times. The chain couples TRBV28 to TRBJ2-1; D gene uncertain. This CDR3 has 14 residues. Germline CDR1 reads MDHEN; CDR2 reads SYDVKM. Trimming removed 3 bases from V and 6 bases from J, with 12 bases in between. CDR3: CASSFQGFSNEQFF. CDR3 coding DNA: TGTGCCAGCAGTTTTCAAGGGTTTAGCAATGAGCAGTTCTTC.

This clonotype was detected ten times or more. This rearrangement joins TRBV30 to TRBJ2-4; D unresolved. Germline V gene data show CDR1 as GTSNPN and CDR2 as SVGIG (reference sequence). CDR3 length equals 14 residues. V was cut by 2 bases and J by 6 bases, with 14 bases left in between. CDR3 sequence: CAWSLVGSSNIQYF. The CDR3 region has the DNA TGTGCCTGGAGTTTAGTGGGCAGCTCAAACATTCAGTACTTC.

The table lists this clonotype with many counts. The chain links TRBV7-8 to TRBJ2-7; D is ambiguous. CDR1 is SGHVS, CDR2 FQNEAQ, per germline. Trimming stripped 1 base from V and 0 bases from J, with 1 base between. The CDR3 covers 12 residues. CDR3 nucleotide sequence: TGTGCCAGCAGCTTAGTCTCCTACGAGCAGTACGTC. Translating it yields CASSLVSYEQYV.

By proportion, this clonotype is medium-sized. This chain joins TRBV5-1 and TRBJ2-3; 8 nucleotides match TRBD2. CDR3 length: 14 residues. The germline V gene has CDR1 SGHRS and CDR2 YFSETQ. The V segment lost 6 bases and the J segment 6 bases; nucleotides outside the gene matches: 9. The CDR3, as DNA: TGCGCCAGCAATGAGGCGGGAGGTGTGGATACGCAGTATTTT. Translated: CASNEAGGVDTQYF.

The CDR3 loop is CASVVGWRTSGTDTQYF. In DNA, the CDR3 is TGTGCCAGCGTGGTCGGGTGGAGGACTAGCGGGACAGATACGCAGTATTTT. The gene calls are TRBV7-8 and TRBJ2-3; TRBD2 matches 11 bases. Trimming at V came to 8 bases and at J to 3 bases, leaving 13 bases not matched to a gene. Germline CDR1 reads SGHVS; CDR2 reads FQNEAQ. This CDR3 has 17 amino acids.

This clonotype was found many times. The chain uses TRBV7-9 and TRBJ2-1; 7 bases line up with TRBD2. The V segment lost 5 bases and the J segment 7 bases; nucleotides outside the gene matches: 14. Germline V gene lookup returns CDR1 SEHNR and CDR2 FQNEAQ (reference sequence). The CDR3 consists of 16 residues. The CDR3 reads CASSPKWRESLNEQFF. The CDR3 region has the DNA TGTGCCAGCAGCCCAAAGTGGCGGGAGTCTTTGAATGAGCAGTTCTTC.

There are many counts of this clonotype. The chain uses TRBV13 and TRBJ1-1; maybe TRBD1 (6 bases). CDR1 is PRHDT, CDR2 FYEKMQ, per germline (reference sequence). Trimming removed 2 bases from V and 3 bases from J, with 16 bases in between. The CDR3 sequence is 16 residues long. Here the CDR3 reads CASSLSRRQGYTEAFF. As DNA, the CDR3 is TGTGCCAGCAGCTTATCCCGGCGGCAGGGGTACACTGAAGCTTTCTTT.

At least ten counts were recorded for this clonotype. This chain joins TRBV7-9 and TRBJ1-2; the match to TRBD1 covers 8 bases. CDR1 is SEHNR, CDR2 FQNEAQ, per germline (reference sequence). Trimming cost V 5 bases and J 2 bases; bases outside gene matches: 7. This CDR3 region has 15 residues. CDR3 in amino acids: CASSLPRTGNYGYTF. CDR3 DNA: TGTGCCAGCAGCCTCCCTAGGACAGGGAACTATGGCTACACCTTC.

This clonotype was counted at least ten times. The CDR3 sequence: CATSDSLSEQFF. As DNA, the CDR3 is TGTGCCACCAGTGATTCCCTGAGTGAGCAGTTCTTC. The V call is TRBV24-1, the J call TRBJ2-1; no clear D. Trimming left V 2 bases short and J 9 bases short, with 7 bases between. Germline loops: CDR1 KGHDR, CDR2 SFDVKD. CDR3 length: 12 residues.

This clonotype was picked up many times. The chain employs TRBV5-1 and TRBJ2-5; possible D gene TRBD1, 5 bases. The CDR3 covers 13 residues. The germline CDR1 and CDR2 sequences are SGHRS and YFSETQ. V dropped 4 bases and J dropped 4 bases, with 11 bases sitting between them. CDR3 coding DNA: TGCGCCAGCAGCCTCAGGGTCCGAGAGACCCAGTACTTC. It translates to CASSLRVRETQYF. Supplemented by reference TRBV5-1 and TRBJ2-5, the full variable domain reads KAGVTQTPRYLIKTRGQQVTLSCSPISGHRSVSWYQQTPGQGLQFLFEYFSETQRNKGNFPGRFSGRQFSNSRSEMNVSTLELGDSALYLCASSLRVRETQYFGPGTRLLVL.

The sample holds many counts of this clonotype. V gene TRBV28 combines with J gene TRBJ2-1, with D perhaps matching TRBD1 (5 bases). The CDR3 contains 16 residues. Trimming pared 2 bases from V and 6 bases from J, leaving 17 bases between. In germline, CDR1 is MDHEN, CDR2 SYDVKM. CDR3 protein: CASSLGAGPEGNEQFF. The CDR3 nucleotides are TGTGCCAGCAGTTTAGGGGCAGGGCCCGAAGGCAATGAGCAGTTCTTC.

This clonotype was seen repeatedly, ten times or more. V gene TRBV20-1 combines with J gene TRBJ2-3; 10 nucleotides match TRBD1. With 1 base clipped from V and 4 bases from J, the junction kept 8 bases outside the gene matches. Germline V gene lookup returns CDR1 DFQATT and CDR2 SNEGSKA (reference sequence). This CDR3 contains 16 residues. DNA of the CDR3: TGCAGTGCTAGAGGTCCGACAGGGGGCGGGTCAGATACGCAGTATTTT. It codes for CSARGPTGGGSDTQYF.

This clonotype was observed at least ten times. The rearrangement links TRBV5-1 to TRBJ1-6; TRBD1 matches at 10 bases. The J segment lost 9 bases and the V segment lost 1 base, leaving 4 bases of the junction unmatched. CDR1 SGHRS and CDR2 YFSETQ come from the germline V gene. CDR3 length: 15 residues. The CDR3 DNA sequence: TGCGCCAGCAGCTTGAAGGGACAGGGGTCTTCACCCCTCCACTTT. It is translated as CASSLKGQGSSPLHF.

This clonotype was seen many times. The rearrangement joins TRBV5-6 to TRBJ2-7, with no clear D. This CDR3 has 15 residues. The V end was cut by 2 bases, the J end by 0 bases, with 12 bases between. Germline V gene lookup returns CDR1 SGHDT and CDR2 YYEEEE. This CDR3 reads CASSFPAVTSYEQYF. The CDR3 DNA is TGTGCCAGCAGCTTCCCCGCCGTCACCTCCTACGAGCAGTACTTC.

This clonotype was detected ten times or more. The gene calls are TRBV28 and TRBJ2-7; 7 bases line up with TRBD2. This CDR3 spans 13 amino acids. CDR1 and CDR2 (germline): MDHEN, SYDVKM. The junction had 3 bases not matched to a gene; V was cut back by 3 bases and J by 4 bases. The CDR3 reads CASSLSGAYEQYF. As DNA, the CDR3 is TGTGCCAGCAGTTTGAGCGGGGCGTACGAGCAGTACTTC.

The sample holds many counts of this clonotype. The chain recombines TRBV7-2 with TRBJ1-5; D gene uncertain. This CDR3 contains 13 residues. The germline V gene has CDR1 SGHTA and CDR2 FQGNSA. V lost 1 base and J lost 5, with 6 bases in between. The CDR3 DNA reads as TGTGCCAGCAGCTTAGACAGCGATCAGCCCCAGCATTTT. Translated: CASSLDSDQPQHF.

There are many counts of this clonotype. Germline and junction disagree at one end, which may indicate a read error. This chain joins TRBV29-1 and TRBJ2-3; D is unclear. Germline V CDR1 and CDR2: SQVTM, ANQGSEA. The CDR3 is made up of 13 amino acids. In DNA form, the CDR3 reads TGCAGCGCCCGAGGCGGCCGCACAGATACGCAGGATTTT. Amino acid sequence: CSARGGRTDTQDF.

This clonotype was recorded at least ten times. V usage is TRBV4-2 and J usage is TRBJ2-7, with 10 bases identical to TRBD1. Trimming took 4 bases from V and 1 from J; bases not matched to a gene: 7. The CDR3 spans 16 residues. Looked up from germline, CDR1 is LGHNA and CDR2 is YNFKEQ. CDR3 loop: CASSPADRGLSYEQYF. DNA of the CDR3: TGTGCCAGCAGCCCAGCAGACAGGGGGCTGTCCTACGAGCAGTACTTC.

Ten or more counts support this clonotype. The genes are TRBV10-3 and TRBJ2-3; 9 nucleotides align to TRBD2. The CDR3 sequence is 15 residues long. Trimming took 10 bases from V and 4 from J; bases not matched to a gene: 12. Germline V gives CDR1 ENHRY, CDR2 SYGVKD. The CDR3 is CATTPTSGFSDTQYF. The DNA of the CDR3 is TGTGCCACCACGCCTACTAGCGGGTTTTCAGATACGCAGTATTTT.